This entry concerns a single TCR beta chain. Its antigen is as yet unknown. These data belong to a study of shared clonotypes between healthy human individuals. Regarding the study as a whole: Tissues were not sampled, only blood, and their repertoires likely differ. The genetic and exposure-history diversity represented was limited by few donors.

Measured with immunoSEQ multiplex PCR; TCRdb has only the in-frame clones, and not every one. The sample lists 2 million to 2.5 million clones, approximately 96% occurring once. Source material: naive CD4+ T cells sorted from blood. Subset reported: CD45RA+ positively selected. The TCR comes from a man younger than 35 in good health.

The CDR3 sequence: CAISSEGAGGANVLTF. The DNA for the CDR3 is TGTGCCATCAGTTCTGAGGGGGCGGGTGGGGCCAACGTCCTGACTTTC. The chain employs TRBV10-3 and TRBJ2-6, with 7 bases matching TRBD1. The CDR3 is 16 amino acids. J was trimmed by 3 bases and V by 5 bases; bases with no gene match: 7. The germline CDR1 and CDR2 sequences are ENHRY and SYGVKD.